Below, 30 T cell receptor beta chains from the same sample are listed, as sequenced in a study of STAT3 mutations in large granular lymphocyte leukemia. Profiling relied on immunoSEQ multiplex PCR, and the TCRdb table lists in-frame clones only, not all of them. This table has 35,000 or so clones, over 75% appearing once. Antigen specificity for these receptors is unknown. Regarding the study as a whole: At least one immunodominant TCR beta clonotype appeared in every T-cell large granular lymphocyte leukemia patient.

The sample comprised PBMCs. The receptors come from a human donor with T large granular lymphocyte leukemia. Some clones in this sample may be carry-over from other donors' samples.

The chain combines TRBV11-2 with TRBJ1-3; 9 bases map to TRBD1. Trimming removed 4 bases from V and 2 bases from J; junction bases left unmatched: 6. This CDR3 comprises 16 residues. The germline V gene has CDR1 SGHAT and CDR2 FQNNGV. This chain's CDR3 is CASSWGTGNTGNTIYF. The CDR3 DNA reads as TGTGCCAGCAGCTGGGGGACAGGGAACACTGGAAACACCATATATTTT.

The chain combines TRBV4-1 with TRBJ1-2, with 7 bases that match TRBD1. This CDR3 is 15 amino acids long. The J segment lost 2 bases and the V segment lost 5 bases, leaving 8 bases of the junction unmatched. The germline V gene encodes CDR1 MGHRA and CDR2 YSYEKL. Here the CDR3 reads CASSFDQGVNYGYTF. In DNA form, the CDR3 reads TGCGCCAGCAGCTTCGACCAGGGGGTCAACTATGGCTACACCTTC.

The V call is TRBV6-6, the J call TRBJ2-7; 7 bases agree with TRBD2. Unmatched junction bases numbered 3, after V lost 3 bases and J lost 1 base. Germline lookup yields CDR1 MNHNY and CDR2 SVGAGI (reference sequence). The CDR3 length is 14 residues. The CDR3 loop is CASSYRGESYEQYV. The CDR3 nucleotides read TGTGCCAGCAGTTATCGGGGGGAATCCTACGAGCAGTACGTC.

This chain links TRBV30 with TRBJ1-1, with D perhaps matching TRBD1 (5 bases). The V and J ends lost 2 bases and 0 bases respectively, with 16 bases between them. This CDR3 comprises 16 residues. From germline, CDR1 is GTSNPN and CDR2 SVGIG (reference sequence). The CDR3 nucleotides read TGTGCCTGGAGTCCGCCCGGACGGGGGATGAACACTGAAGCTTTCTTT. Amino acids: CAWSPPGRGMNTEAFF.

The chain combines TRBV18 with TRBJ1-1; D is undetermined. The ends were cut back, 4 bases at V and 0 bases at J, with 9 bases in the middle. The V gene's germline CDR1 is KGHSH and CDR2 LQKENI. This CDR3 has 14 amino acids. The CDR3 DNA follows: TGTGCCAGCTCACTGAGGACGGTGAACACTGAAGCTTTCTTT. This translates into CASSLRTVNTEAFF. Full variable domain (rest looked up from reference TRBV18 and TRBJ1-1): NAGVMQNPRHLVRRRGQEARLRCSPMKGHSHVYWYRQLPEEGLKFMVYLQKENIIDESGMPKERFSAEFPKEGPSILRIQQVVRGDSAAYFCASSLRTVNTEAFFGQGTRLTVV.

The chain combines TRBV5-1 with TRBJ1-1; TRBD1 is a possible D gene (5 bases). The CDR3 covers 13 residues. In germline, CDR1 is SGHRS, CDR2 YFSETQ. V was clipped by 2 bases and J by 7 bases, with 12 bases between them. The CDR3 protein is CASSLYRSSEAFF. CDR3 nucleotide sequence: TGCGCCAGCAGCTTATACAGGTCTAGTGAAGCTTTCTTT. Complete variable domain (other parts from reference TRBV5-1 and TRBJ1-1): KAGVTQTPRYLIKTRGQQVTLSCSPISGHRSVSWYQQTPGQGLQFLFEYFSETQRNKGNFPGRFSGRQFSNSRSEMNVSTLELGDSALYLCASSLYRSSEAFFGQGTRLTVV.

This clone was seen once. V and J are TRBV6-5 and TRBJ2-5, with D tentatively TRBD1 or TRBD2 (6 bases each). The V end lost 2 bases, the J end lost 5 bases, and 18 bases lay between the germline ends. The germline CDR1 and CDR2 sequences are MNHEY and SVGAGI. This CDR3 region has 16 residues. CDR3 DNA sequence: TGTGCCAGCAGTTACAATCCGGGGGCAGATGTTGAGACCCAGTACTTC. Protein: CASSYNPGADVETQYF.

The V call is TRBV6-1, the J call TRBJ2-3; 11 bases agree with TRBD2. After removal of 2 bases from V and 8 bases from J, the junction contained 6 bases not matched to a gene. CDR1 is MNHNS and CDR2 is SASEGT in the germline V gene. The CDR3 has 15 amino acids. Here the CDR3 DNA reads TGTGCCAGCAGTGAAACTAGCGGGGGTTTAGGTACGCAGTATTTT. Translated, it gives CASSETSGGLGTQYF.

This clone came up a few times. The chain couples TRBV7-9 to TRBJ1-2, with 8 positions matching TRBD1. This CDR3 spans 13 amino acids. The junction had 3 bases not matched to a gene; V was cut back by 5 bases and J by 4 bases. Germline CDR1 is SEHNR and CDR2 is FQNEAQ (reference sequence). The DNA for the CDR3 is TGTGCCAGCAGCCCTACAGGGGGCTATGGCTACACCTTC. Translated: CASSPTGGYGYTF.

The chain combines TRBV9 with TRBJ2-7, with D perhaps TRBD1 (6 bases). This CDR3 is built from 15 residues. V was pared by 0 bases and J by 2 bases, with 12 bases between. CDR1 and CDR2 from the germline V gene are SGDLS and YYNGEE. This chain's CDR3 is CASSVALGAAYEQYF. For the CDR3, the DNA is TGTGCCAGCAGCGTAGCTCTGGGGGCAGCCTACGAGCAGTACTTC.

The rearrangement uses TRBV5-4 and TRBJ2-2, with D possibly matching TRBD1 (7 bases). The V end was cut by 4 bases, the J end by 5 bases, with 18 bases between. The germline V gene has CDR1 SGHNT and CDR2 YYREEE (reference sequence). The CDR3 spans 16 residues. CDR3 protein: CASSPSQGRWTGELFF. In nucleotides, the CDR3 is TGTGCCAGCAGCCCGTCACAGGGGAGGTGGACCGGGGAGCTGTTTTTT.

This clone appeared once. This rearrangement joins TRBV5-6 to TRBJ2-2, with 8 bases lining up with TRBD2. The trim removed 4 bases at V and 4 bases at J, leaving 3 bases unmatched. This CDR3 has 14 amino acids. The germline V gene has CDR1 SGHDT and CDR2 YYEEEE. In DNA, the CDR3 is TGTGCCAGCAGCCCGGCGGGAGGCACCGGGGAGCTGTTTTTT. Protein sequence: CASSPAGGTGELFF.

This sequence joins TRBV6-6 and TRBJ1-4; possibly TRBD1 for D (5 bases). The CDR3 consists of 12 residues. The V gene's germline CDR1 is MNHNY and CDR2 SVGAGI (reference sequence). Trimming removed 6 bases at V and 8 bases at J, with 10 bases between. This chain's CDR3 is CASRGEGEKLFF. CDR3 coding DNA: TGTGCCAGCAGAGGGGAAGGGGAAAAACTGTTTTTT.

The chain recombines TRBV6-5 with TRBJ1-5, with D uncertain. The V end was cut by 2 bases, the J end by 7 bases, with 9 bases between. The CDR3 extends over 13 amino acids. Per germline, CDR1 MNHEY and CDR2 SVGAGI. In nucleotides, the CDR3 is TGTGCCAGCAGTTACGGGGAGTGGCAGCCCCAGCATTTT. Protein product: CASSYGEWQPQHF.

This chain connects TRBV29-1 to TRBJ2-1; weak D call: TRBD1 (5 bases). The CDR3 length is 13 residues. CDR1 is SQVTM, CDR2 ANQGSEA, per germline. Trimming took off 4 bases at V and 4 bases at J, with 11 bases between the two ends. The CDR3 DNA is TGCAGCGTTGGGACACTCACTTACAATGAGCAGTTCTTC. As protein: CSVGTLTYNEQFF.

The chain couples TRBV27 to TRBJ1-5, with D perhaps TRBD1 (5 bases). From germline, CDR1 is MNHEY and CDR2 SMNVEV (reference sequence). Trimming cost V 2 bases and J 3 bases, with 11 bases left between them. The CDR3 spans 15 residues. This CDR3 reads CASSLLRGPNQPQHF. In DNA form, the CDR3 reads TGTGCCAGCAGTTTACTAAGGGGTCCCAATCAGCCCCAGCATTTT.

This chain connects TRBV5-6 to TRBJ2-1; D is tentatively TRBD1 or TRBD2 (5 bases each). The CDR3 length is 12 residues. Looked up from germline, CDR1 is SGHDT and CDR2 is YYEEEE. V lost 0 bases and J lost 14, with 12 bases in between. The CDR3 nucleotides read TGTGCCAGCAGCTTGGGGGACCGGGTAGAGTTCTTC. Its protein is CASSLGDRVEFF.

The rearrangement links TRBV28 to TRBJ1-2; D gene uncertain. Trimming pared 2 bases from V and 4 bases from J, leaving 5 bases between. Germline V gives CDR1 MDHEN, CDR2 SYDVKM. This CDR3 region has 12 residues. Here the CDR3 DNA reads TGTGCCAGCAGTTTAAGGTCCTATGGCTACACCTTC. Translating gives CASSLRSYGYTF.

The chain employs TRBV19 and TRBJ1-5; 11 positions agree with TRBD1. In germline, CDR1 is LNHDA, CDR2 SQIVND (reference sequence). This CDR3 contains 16 residues. Trimming cost V 5 bases and J 9 bases; bases outside gene matches: 12. CDR3 nucleotide sequence: TGTGCCAGTAGTCCCCCCCGGACAGGGGGCTGGGGGCCCCAGCATTTT. This sequence encodes CASSPPRTGGWGPQHF.

The chain links TRBV29-1 to TRBJ2-7; TRBD1 aligns across 7 bases. V gave up 4 bases and J gave up 2 bases; unmatched junction bases: 11. The CDR3 loop spans 15 amino acids. Germline CDR1 and CDR2: SQVTM and ANQGSEA. CDR3 DNA: TGCAGCGTTGTGTTCCGGAACAGGGGAGCCTACGAGCAGTACTTC. It translates to CSVVFRNRGAYEQYF.

The chain is built from TRBV7-2 and TRBJ1-5; D unclear. Deletions cut 5 bases from V and 5 bases from J, with 22 bases between. This CDR3 spans 17 amino acids. CDR1 SGHTA and CDR2 FQGNSA come from the germline V gene. CDR3 DNA sequence: TGTGCCAGCAGCACGACGACGGTCAGCCGGCCGGATCAGCCCCAGCATTTT. It encodes CASSTTTVSRPDQPQHF.

This chain uses TRBV4-2 with TRBJ1-5; tentatively, D is TRBD1 (6 bases). This CDR3 is 16 amino acids long. Trimming shortened V by 1 base and J by 6 bases, and 16 bases separated the two germline ends. Germline lookup yields CDR1 LGHNA and CDR2 YNFKEQ. The CDR3 DNA reads TGTGCCAGCAGCCAAGCGGGTCGGGGGGCGCTTCAGCCCCAGCATTTT. Translating gives CASSQAGRGALQPQHF.

The chain carries TRBV4-1 and TRBJ1-6; D remains ambiguous. CDR3 size: 14 residues. V lost 0 bases and J 7 bases, leaving 7 bases between the germline ends. Germline-derived CDR1 and CDR2 are MGHRA and YSYEKL. The CDR3 loop reads CASSQDIGNSPLHF. The CDR3 coding sequence is TGCGCCAGCAGCCAAGATATTGGGAATTCACCCCTCCACTTT.

The chain recombines TRBV11-2 with TRBJ2-3; D possibly corresponds to TRBD2 (7 bases). The germline V and J ends were trimmed by 5 bases and 8 bases, with 14 bases remaining between them. The CDR3 totals 13 residues. CDR1 is SGHAT and CDR2 is FQNNGV in the germline V gene. The chain's CDR3 is CASSPEGEGTQYF. CDR3 sequence (DNA): TGTGCCAGCAGCCCTGAGGGGGAGGGTACGCAGTATTTT.

V usage is TRBV7-9 and J usage is TRBJ2-5; 9 nucleotides line up with TRBD2. The germline gives CDR1 SEHNR, CDR2 FQNEAQ (reference sequence). Trimming cost V 2 bases and J 1 base; bases outside gene matches: 5. CDR3 length equals 16 residues. CDR3 sequence: CASSLTGGLAQETQYF. The DNA for the CDR3 is TGTGCCAGCAGCTTAACGGGGGGACTAGCCCAAGAGACCCAGTACTTC.

This clone was seen a few times. V usage is TRBV5-5 and J usage is TRBJ2-5; TRBD1 agrees at 8 bases. The germline gives CDR1 SGHKS, CDR2 YYEKEE (reference sequence). The V gene end was trimmed by 4 bases and the J gene end by 4 bases; junction bases not matched to a gene: 6. This CDR3 has 14 residues. The DNA of the CDR3 is TGTGCCAGCAGCCGTGACAGGGGTGGAGAGACCCAGTACTTC. Protein sequence: CASSRDRGGETQYF.

The rearrangement joins TRBV23-1 to TRBJ2-7; TRBD1 aligns across 8 bases. TRBV23-1 is marked as an open reading frame, function uncertain. V lost 4 bases to trimming and J lost 0 bases; unmatched junction nucleotides: 11. The CDR3 runs to 17 residues. The chain's CDR3 is CASSRWIPGTGSYEQYV. CDR3 DNA: TGCGCCAGCAGTCGATGGATCCCCGGGACAGGCTCCTACGAGCAGTACGTC.

The J gene is TRBJ2-6, the V gene TRBV7-2; D not certain. CDR1 is SGHTA and CDR2 is FQGNSA in the germline V gene. Trimming removed 2 bases at V and 3 bases at J, with 8 bases between. The CDR3 length is 15 residues. DNA of the CDR3: TGTGCCAGCAGCTTATTGGGTTTTGGGGCCAACGTCCTGACTTTC. Its translation: CASSLLGFGANVLTF.

The genes are TRBV7-9 and TRBJ2-7; tentative D call: TRBD2 (5 bases). The ends were cut back, 1 base at V and 2 bases at J, with 15 bases in the middle. The germline V gene encodes CDR1 SEHNR and CDR2 FQNEAQ (reference sequence). There are 16 residues in the CDR3. The CDR3 DNA reads TGTGCCAGCAGCTTAGGCTTCACAGAGGGAACCTACGAGCAGTACTTC. The encoded protein is CASSLGFTEGTYEQYF.

The chain couples TRBV7-9 to TRBJ2-3; D ambiguous. From germline, CDR1 is SEHNR and CDR2 FQNEAQ (reference sequence). This CDR3 is 14 amino acids long. The V end was cut by 0 bases, the J end by 2 bases, with 6 bases between. The CDR3 here is CASSLAKTTDTQYF. As DNA, the CDR3 is TGTGCCAGCAGCTTAGCCAAGACCACAGATACGCAGTATTTT.